This TCR beta chain was sequenced in a study of shared clonotypes between healthy human individuals (dated by TCRdb to the early 2020s). A note on the overall study: The cohort included three men and two women between 18 and 49 years of age. For each donor, three plates each were used for CD4 naive and CD4 memory, two plates were used for CD8 naive, and one plate was used for CD8 memory. Blood TCR repertoires of five healthy adults were deeply sequenced to estimate repertoire size and the extent of clonotype sharing between individuals. To increase sequencing depth and limit assay-specific biases, TCR repertoire library preparation and sequencing were carried out by different laboratories using diverse techniques. Per donor, leukapheresis produced somewhere between about 0.85 and 10 billion PBMCs.

The donors were healthy, HIV-negative adults with no recently reported acute infections or vaccinations. Every donor was a Caucasian adult living in Nashville, Tennessee, USA. CD4+ T cells were enriched by magnetic negative selection, after which naive cells were positively selected on CD45RA and the negative fraction was taken as the memory subset. After blood collection by leukapheresis, PBMCs were isolated using Ficoll-Histopaque density gradient centrifugation and then cryopreserved in the vapor phase of liquid nitrogen. Analytical flow cytometry was used to check the purity and quantity of every magnetically sorted T cell population. Genomic DNA was isolated from each sorted fraction and quantified by UV absorbance on a Nanodrop 2000c. The CDR3 contains 14 residues, cysteine and phenylalanine counted. The read is trimmed to its CDR3 DNA, 42 bases read in frame from base 1. Deletion took 4 bases off V and 0 bases off J, with a span of 9 bases between the germline ends. The CDR1 and CDR2 encoded by the germline V gene are SGHDN and FVKESK.

Concerning this clone itself: Its antigen remains unidentified. No base qualities exist here, and no much larger clone lies one base off it.

TCR CDR3 regions were amplified from genomic DNA by multiplex PCR using the deep immunoSEQ assay. Extracted genomic DNA from each cell subset was distributed evenly across all wells of several immunoSEQ 96-well plates, and each plate was treated as a replicate. For sorted subsets, approximately 190 ng of genomic DNA, equivalent to about 30,000 T cell genomes, went into each replicate PCR. The purified libraries were quantified using a Qubit 3.0 fluorometer, sized with a Bioanalyzer 2100, and then quantified again using the KAPA Library Quantification kit. Each immunoSEQ 96-well plate was sequenced on its own single-read 150-cycle Illumina NextSeq 550 flow cell. The original methods were these. Because only junctional sequences without quality scores were contained in the immunoSEQ output, filtering matching that applied to full-length reads could not be performed. To assign V/J genes and CDR3, sequences were annotated against IMGT germline references using PyIR, a Python wrapper for IgBLAST v1.9. Reads were removed for weak V/J assignments (E-value above 1e-6), missing CDR3, stop codons, out-of-frame junctions, or ambiguous translated residues. A V3J clonotype was defined by an identical inferred V gene, J gene, and CDR3 amino acid sequence. Percentage overlap between repertoires was computed as shared unique clonotypes divided by the size of the smaller repertoire. RTK rarefaction, the Chao1 estimator, and Recon v2.1 estimates of unobserved clonotypes were used to assess repertoire richness. Generation probabilities were computed with OLGA for all TCRbeta clonotypes obtained by the gDNA method from four donors. The table comes from immuneACCESS by way of TCRdb, which keeps in-frame sequences with V and J called. Part of the clones is missing from these tables; in studies checked, under half for an unresolved V gene and the rest for unknown reasons. The DNA was the basis for D and trimming; V, J and clone size are from that table. The sample records a few hundred thousand clones, approximately 79% of which are singletons. The ten largest clones add up to around 10% of the sample.

Broader findings and caveats from the paper: The genetic and exposure-history diversity represented was limited by the small number of donors. Pairwise subsampling indicated that sequencing depth was expected to affect the degree of clonotype sharing among donors. Clonotypes shared by all four sorted-subset donors showed higher generation probabilities than non-shared clonotypes. Even with the large sequencing depth, rarefaction of the sorted-subset datasets indicated that sequencing was incomplete. Only blood was sampled, and tissue TCR repertoires likely differ from those in blood. Approximately 4.8% of naive CD4, approximately 3.7% of naive CD8, 2.3% of memory CD4, and approximately 0.39% of memory CD8 clonotypes were shared across a few donors. Naive subsets generally had larger estimated clonotype richness than memory subsets.

Sequencing was carried out using memory CD4+ T cells sorted from blood. The sample's cell subset or site label, in plain terms: CD45RA-negative fraction. This receptor was taken from a man aged 30-40 years in good health. In this chain, TRBV14 is recombined with TRBJ2-5, with the D call tentatively TRBD1 or TRBD2, each fitting 5 bases. At the DNA level, the sequence is TGTGCCAGCAGCCGGGGACGGTACCAAGAGACCCAGTACTTC. Its coded protein is CASSRGRYQETQYF.